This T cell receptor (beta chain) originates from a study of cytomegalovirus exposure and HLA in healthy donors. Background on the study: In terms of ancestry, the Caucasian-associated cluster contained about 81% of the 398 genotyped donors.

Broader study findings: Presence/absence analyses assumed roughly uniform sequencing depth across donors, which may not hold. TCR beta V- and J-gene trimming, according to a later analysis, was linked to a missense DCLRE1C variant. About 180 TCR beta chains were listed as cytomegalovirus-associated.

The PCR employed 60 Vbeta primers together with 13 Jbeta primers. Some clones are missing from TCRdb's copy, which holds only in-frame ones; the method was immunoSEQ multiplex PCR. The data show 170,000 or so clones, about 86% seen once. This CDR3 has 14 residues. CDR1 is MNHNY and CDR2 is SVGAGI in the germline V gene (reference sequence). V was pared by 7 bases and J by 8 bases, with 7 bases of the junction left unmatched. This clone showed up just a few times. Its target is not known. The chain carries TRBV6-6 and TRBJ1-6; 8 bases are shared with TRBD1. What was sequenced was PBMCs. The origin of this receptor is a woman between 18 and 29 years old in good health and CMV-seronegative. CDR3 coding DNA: TGTGCCAGCACCTCGGGACAGGTTTATTCACCCCTCCACTTT. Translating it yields CASTSGQVYSPLHF.